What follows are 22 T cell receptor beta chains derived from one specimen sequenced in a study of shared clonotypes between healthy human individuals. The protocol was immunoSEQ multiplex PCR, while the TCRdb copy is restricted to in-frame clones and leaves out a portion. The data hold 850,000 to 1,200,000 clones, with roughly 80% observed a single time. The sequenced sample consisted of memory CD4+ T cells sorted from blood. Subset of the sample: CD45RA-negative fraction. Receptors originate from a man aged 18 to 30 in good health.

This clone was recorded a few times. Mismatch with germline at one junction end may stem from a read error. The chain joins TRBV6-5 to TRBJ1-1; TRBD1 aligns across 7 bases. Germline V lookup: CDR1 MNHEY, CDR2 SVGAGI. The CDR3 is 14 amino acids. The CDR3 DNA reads TGTGCCAGCAGCCCCGGGACAGCCGTCACTGAGGCTTTCTTT. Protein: CASSPGTAVTEAFF.

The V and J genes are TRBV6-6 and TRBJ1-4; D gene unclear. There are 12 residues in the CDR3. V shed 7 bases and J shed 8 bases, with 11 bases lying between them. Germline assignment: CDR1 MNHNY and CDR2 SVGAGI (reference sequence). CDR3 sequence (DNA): TGTGCCAGCACCAACTCGGAGGAAAAACTGTTTTTT. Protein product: CASTNSEEKLFF.

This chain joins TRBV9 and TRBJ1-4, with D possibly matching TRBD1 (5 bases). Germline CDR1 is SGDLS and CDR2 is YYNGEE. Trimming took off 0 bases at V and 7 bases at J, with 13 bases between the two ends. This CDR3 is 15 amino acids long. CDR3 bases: TGTGCCAGCAGCGTAGGAGACAGTGGGGCTGAAAAACTGTTTTTT. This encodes CASSVGDSGAEKLFF.

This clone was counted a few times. CDR3: CSVGGARTLTNYGYTF. The CDR3 DNA sequence: TGCAGCGTTGGAGGGGCCCGCACATTAACTAACTATGGCTACACCTTC. This chain links TRBV29-1 with TRBJ1-2, with D possibly TRBD1 on 5 matching bases. V was clipped by 4 bases and J by 0 bases, with 18 bases between them. Germline assignment: CDR1 SQVTM and CDR2 ANQGSEA. This CDR3 is built from 16 residues.

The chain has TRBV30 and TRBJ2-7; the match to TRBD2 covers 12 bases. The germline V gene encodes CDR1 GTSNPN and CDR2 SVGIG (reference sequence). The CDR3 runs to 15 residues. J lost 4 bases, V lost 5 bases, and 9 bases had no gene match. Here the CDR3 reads CAWPVSGTSGYEQYF. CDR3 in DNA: TGTGCCTGGCCCGTCTCCGGGACTAGCGGGTACGAGCAGTACTTC.

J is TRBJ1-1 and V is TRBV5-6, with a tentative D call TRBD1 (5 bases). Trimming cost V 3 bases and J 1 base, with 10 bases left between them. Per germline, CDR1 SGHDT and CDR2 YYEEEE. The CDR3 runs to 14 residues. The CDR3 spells CASSSLTGNTEAFF. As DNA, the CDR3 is TGTGCCAGCAGCTCACTCACAGGGAACACTGAAGCTTTCTTT.

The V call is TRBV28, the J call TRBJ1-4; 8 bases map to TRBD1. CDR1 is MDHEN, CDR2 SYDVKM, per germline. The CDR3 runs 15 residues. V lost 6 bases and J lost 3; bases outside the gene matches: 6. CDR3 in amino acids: CASSSTGGANEKLFF. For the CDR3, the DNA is TGTGCCAGCAGCAGCACAGGGGGAGCTAATGAAAAACTGTTTTTT.

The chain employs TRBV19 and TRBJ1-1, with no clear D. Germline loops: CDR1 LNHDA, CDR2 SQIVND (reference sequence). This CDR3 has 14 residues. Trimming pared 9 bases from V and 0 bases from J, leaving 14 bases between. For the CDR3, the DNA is TGTGCCAGCTGGGTCCCCGGATTGAACACTGAAGCTTTCTTT. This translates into CASWVPGLNTEAFF.

The CDR3 coding sequence is TGTGCCAGCAGTCCTTCGGGGGCAACTAATGAAAAACTGTTTTTT. It encodes CASSPSGATNEKLFF. V and J are TRBV6-5 and TRBJ1-4; maybe TRBD1 (5 bases). V gave up 5 bases and J gave up 0 bases, with 10 bases separating them. Germline CDR1 MNHEY, CDR2 SVGAGI. The CDR3 length is 15 residues.

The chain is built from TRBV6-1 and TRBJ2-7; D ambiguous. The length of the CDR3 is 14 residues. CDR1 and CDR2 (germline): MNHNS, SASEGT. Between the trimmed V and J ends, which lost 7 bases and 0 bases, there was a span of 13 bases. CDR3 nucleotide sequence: TGTGCCAGCACCAGAACAGTGTCCTCCTACGAGCAGTACTTC. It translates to CASTRTVSSYEQYF.

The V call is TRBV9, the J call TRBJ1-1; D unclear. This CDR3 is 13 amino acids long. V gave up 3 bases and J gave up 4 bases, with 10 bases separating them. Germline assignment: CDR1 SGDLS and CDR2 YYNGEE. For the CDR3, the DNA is TGTGCCAGCAGCGGCAAAGGAGGCACTGAAGCTTTCTTT. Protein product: CASSGKGGTEAFF.

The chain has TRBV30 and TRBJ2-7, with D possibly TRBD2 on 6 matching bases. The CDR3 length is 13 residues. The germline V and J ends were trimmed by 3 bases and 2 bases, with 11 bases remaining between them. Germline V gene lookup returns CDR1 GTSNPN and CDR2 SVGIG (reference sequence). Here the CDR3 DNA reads TGTGCCTGGAGAGGGACTTCAGCCTACGAGCAGTACTTC. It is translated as CAWRGTSAYEQYF.

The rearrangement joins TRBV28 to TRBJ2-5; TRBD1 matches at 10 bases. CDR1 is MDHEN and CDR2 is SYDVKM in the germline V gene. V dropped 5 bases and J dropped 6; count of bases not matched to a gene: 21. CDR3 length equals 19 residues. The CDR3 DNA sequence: TGTGCCAGCAGTCACCGGACAGGGGGTGAATATCGCTCGAAAAAGACCCAGTACTTC. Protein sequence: CASSHRTGGEYRSKKTQYF.

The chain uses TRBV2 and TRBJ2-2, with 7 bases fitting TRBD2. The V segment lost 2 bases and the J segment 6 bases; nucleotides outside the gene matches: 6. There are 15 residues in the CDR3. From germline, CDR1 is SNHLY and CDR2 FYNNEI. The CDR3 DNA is TGTGCCAGCAGTGAACGGGGGAGGGCCTCCGGGGAGCTGTTTTTT. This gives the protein CASSERGRASGELFF.

CDR3 sequence (DNA): TGTGCCAGCAGTTTATCGGTAGGGCACACCGGGGAGCTGTTTTTT. Translation: CASSLSVGHTGELFF. This rearrangement joins TRBV27 to TRBJ2-2; D gene unclear. This CDR3 has 15 amino acids. Per the germline V gene, CDR1 is MNHEY and CDR2 is SMNVEV (reference sequence). Trimming removed 0 bases at V and 3 bases at J, with 8 bases between.

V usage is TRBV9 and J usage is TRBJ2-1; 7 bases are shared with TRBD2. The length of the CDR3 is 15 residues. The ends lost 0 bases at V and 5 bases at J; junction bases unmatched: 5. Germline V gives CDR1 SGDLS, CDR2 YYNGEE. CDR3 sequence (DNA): TGTGCCAGCAGCGTAGACGTTCGGGGGGACAATGAGCAGTTCTTC. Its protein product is CASSVDVRGDNEQFF.

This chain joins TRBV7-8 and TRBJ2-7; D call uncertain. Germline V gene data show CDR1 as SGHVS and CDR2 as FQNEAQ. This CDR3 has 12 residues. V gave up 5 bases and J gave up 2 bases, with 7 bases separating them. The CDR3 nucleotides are TGTGCCAGCAGCCTCAGCGCCTACGAGCAGTACTTC. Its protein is CASSLSAYEQYF. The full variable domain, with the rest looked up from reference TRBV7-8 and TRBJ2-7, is GAGVSQSPRYKVAKRGQDVALRCDPISGHVSLFWYQQALGQGPEFLTYFQNEAQLDKSGLPSDRFFAERPEGSVSTLKIQRTQQEDSAVYLCASSLSAYEQYFGPGTRLTVT.

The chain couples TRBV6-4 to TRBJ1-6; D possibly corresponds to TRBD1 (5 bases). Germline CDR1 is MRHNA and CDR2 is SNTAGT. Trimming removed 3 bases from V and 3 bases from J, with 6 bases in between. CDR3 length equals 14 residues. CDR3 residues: CASSERGYNSPLHF. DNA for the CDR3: TGTGCCAGCAGTGAGAGGGGCTATAATTCACCCCTCCACTTT.

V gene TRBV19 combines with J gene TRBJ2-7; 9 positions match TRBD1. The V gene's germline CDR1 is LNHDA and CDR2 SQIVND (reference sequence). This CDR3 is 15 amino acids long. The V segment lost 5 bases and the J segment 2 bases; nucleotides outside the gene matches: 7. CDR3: CASSPETGGPYEQYF. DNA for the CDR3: TGTGCCAGTAGTCCCGAGACAGGGGGTCCCTACGAGCAGTACTTC.

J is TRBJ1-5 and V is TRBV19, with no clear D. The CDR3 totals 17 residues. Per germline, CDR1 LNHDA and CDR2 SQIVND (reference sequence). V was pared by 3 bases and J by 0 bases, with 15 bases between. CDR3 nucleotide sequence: TGTGCCAGTAGTATCCCCGGGTTCGGGTATAGCAATCAGCCCCAGCATTTT. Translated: CASSIPGFGYSNQPQHF.

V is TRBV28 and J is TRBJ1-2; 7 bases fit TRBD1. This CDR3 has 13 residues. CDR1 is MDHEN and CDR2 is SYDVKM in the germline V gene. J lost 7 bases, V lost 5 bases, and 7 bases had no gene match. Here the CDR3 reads CASSPATGSGYTF. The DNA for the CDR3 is TGTGCCAGCAGTCCAGCGACAGGGTCTGGCTACACCTTC.

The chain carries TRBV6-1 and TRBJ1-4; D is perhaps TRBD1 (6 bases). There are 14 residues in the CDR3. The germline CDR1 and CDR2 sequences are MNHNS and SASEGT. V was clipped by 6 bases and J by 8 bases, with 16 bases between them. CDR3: CASREGGSEEKLFF. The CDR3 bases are TGTGCCAGCAGGGAGGGGGGTTCGGAGGAAAAACTGTTTTTT.